The rows below give T cell receptor beta chains drawn from one sample of a study of shared clonotypes between healthy human individuals. TCRdb keeps only in-frame clones here, not all; method: immunoSEQ multiplex PCR. The sample carries some 2,100,000 clones, approximately 94% recorded once. The specimen was naive CD8+ T cells from PBMCs. These receptors were collected from a man between 18 and 29 years old in good health. Some clones in this sample may be carry-over from other donors' samples. Each CDR3 is given with its conserved first and last residue. Fields, in order: clone size, V gene, CDR3 protein. Clone size appears in some rows only: once, few, many, or a class for an expanded clone.

>-|TRBV7-9
CASSPGQVPYEQYF
>-|TRBV2
CASSEAGLADVYEQYF
>-|TRBV5-1
CASSGMPHRRAPNQPQHF
>-|TRBV4-1
CASSQVAGGEETQYF
>-|TRBV5-6
CASSLRGRGLTNTGELFF
>-|TRBV6-4
CASSDAGLAGPYEQYF
>-|TRBV27
CASSLSISGANTEAFF
>-|TRBV28
CASSLNLGTGPTGELFF
>-|TRBV29-1
CSVEGADIMDIQYF
>-|TRBV19
CASSMAGGAYNEQFF
>-|TRBV7-8
CASSWWTGGEETQYF
>-|TRBV18
CASSNSKDMVGEQYF
>once|TRBV9
CASSGSSYNEQFF
>-|TRBV6-5
CASCGGTGELFF
>-|TRBV19
CASREDRGLNQPQHF
>-|TRBV6-1
CASGAYRGPGELFF
>-|TRBV27
CASSLLRANTEAFF
>-|TRBV2
CASSETGGTEAFF
>-|TRBV6-5
CASSYHSRGTEAFF
>-|TRBV7-2
CASSRAPGQETQYF